This T cell receptor (beta chain) is from a study of T cell responses to AZD1222 COVID-19 vaccine. Across the study: Pooling covered second doses at about 4 or about 12 weeks. Study conclusions and caveats: Seropositivity was recorded at baseline in only 6 or 7 AZD1222 recipients.

The CDR3 is made up of 18 amino acids. Trimming removed 0 bases from V and 3 bases from J; junction bases left unmatched: 8. The germline CDR1 and CDR2 sequences are LGHNA and YSLEER. Sequenced by immunoSEQ multiplex PCR; TCRdb stores in-frame clones only, minus some. The table has 100,000 to 140,000 clones, approximately 90% seen once. On this clone: Its antigen is still unknown.

The chain couples TRBV4-3 to TRBJ2-2; TRBD2 agrees at 9 bases. The source is an adult in good health. This specimen was peripheral blood, taken on day 0 of AZD1222 vaccination. The CDR3 loop reads CASSQDPSGVSDTGELFF. In nucleotides, the CDR3 is TGCGCCAGCAGCCAAGATCCTAGCGGGGTTTCTGACACCGGGGAGCTGTTTTTT.